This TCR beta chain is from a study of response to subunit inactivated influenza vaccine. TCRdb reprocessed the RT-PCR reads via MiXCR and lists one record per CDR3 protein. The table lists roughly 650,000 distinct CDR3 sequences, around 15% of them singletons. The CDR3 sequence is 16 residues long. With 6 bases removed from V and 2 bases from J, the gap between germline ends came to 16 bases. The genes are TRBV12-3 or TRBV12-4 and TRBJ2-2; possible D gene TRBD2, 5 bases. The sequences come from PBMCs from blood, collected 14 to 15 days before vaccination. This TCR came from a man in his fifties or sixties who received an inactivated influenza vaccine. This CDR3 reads CASSSFGLGNTGELFF. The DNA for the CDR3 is TGTGCCAGCAGCTCTTTCGGACTGGGAAACACCGGGGAGCTGTTTTTT.